Detailed here is one TCR beta chain. Its matching antigen is unknown. The sample belongs to a study of OX40 agonist ivuxolimab in advanced cancers. Study summary: Past anti-PD-1, anti-PD-L1 or anti-CTLA-4 therapy was accepted, and around 40% had received some. Two cutaneous melanoma patients and one hepatocellular carcinoma patient, three in all, had partial responses. Study observations and caveats: Average numbers of expanded clones were greater in CD8+ T cells than in CD4+.

Using immunoSEQ multiplex PCR, the repertoire was profiled, and TCRdb retains in-frame clones only, with some absent. The data contain about 36,000 clones, around 77% of them singletons. The CDR3 totals 14 residues. Germline CDR1 reads LNHDA; CDR2 reads SQIVND (reference sequence). The V end lost 6 bases, the J end lost 0 bases, and 9 bases lay between the germline ends. The V and J genes are TRBV19 and TRBJ1-5; no clear D. The material was CD4+ or CD8+ T cells sorted from blood, obtained in a trial of the OX40 agonist ivuxolimab. The source is an adult with an advanced solid tumor such as melanoma, head and neck, liver or kidney cancer. In nucleotides, the CDR3 is TGTGCCAGTAGATGGGTCTATAGCAATCAGCCCCAGCATTTT. It is translated as CASRWVYSNQPQHF.